The clone carrying this T cell receptor beta chain occurred once. This sample stems from a study of shared clonotypes between healthy human individuals. Every immunoSEQ plate was one replicate of a subset's evenly spread DNA. The data were produced by immunoSEQ multiplex PCR, yet TCRdb's version contains in-frame clones alone and is incomplete. The profile shows 2,500,000 or so clones, 93% of them singletons. From germline, CDR1 is MDHEN and CDR2 SYDVKM. This CDR3 has 15 amino acids. With 5 bases clipped from V and 6 bases from J, the junction kept 8 bases outside the gene matches. The source is a man between 18 and 29 years old in good health. Some clones in this sample may be carry-over from other donors' samples. This rearrangement joins TRBV28 to TRBJ2-7; 12 bases match TRBD1. Sequenced: naive CD4+ T cells from PBMCs. Indicated subset: CD45RA+ positively selected. Here the CDR3 DNA reads TGTGCCAGCAGTGCCGCCGGGACAGGGGGCCCCGAGCAGTACTTC. It yields the protein CASSAAGTGGPEQYF.